This entry lists 22 T cell receptor beta chains sequenced from one sample in a study of blood T cell repertoires in COVID-19. Profiling relied on immunoSEQ multiplex PCR, and the TCRdb table lists in-frame clones only, not all of them. The table lists approximately 300,000 clones, roughly 86% of them singletons. Sequencing was performed on peripheral blood. The receptor set was obtained from a woman aged 50 to 60 with acute or convalescent COVID-19.

The rearrangement uses TRBV6-5 and TRBJ2-7; 15 bases fit TRBD2. The length of the CDR3 is 15 residues. Germline loops: CDR1 MNHEY, CDR2 SVGAGI. Losses at the gene ends were 7 bases for V and 4 bases for J; bases not matched to a gene: 5. The CDR3 loop reads CASTGTSGRNYEQYF. DNA for the CDR3: TGTGCCAGCACAGGGACTAGCGGGAGGAATTACGAGCAGTACTTC.

The rearrangement uses TRBV6-5 and TRBJ2-1, with 12 bases fitting TRBD2. This CDR3 spans 16 amino acids. The V segment lost 0 bases and the J segment 6 bases; nucleotides outside the gene matches: 3. Germline V lookup: CDR1 MNHEY, CDR2 SVGAGI. CDR3 sequence: CASSYSASGRANEQFF. CDR3 DNA: TGTGCCAGCAGTTACTCTGCTAGCGGGAGGGCCAATGAGCAGTTCTTC.

This clone came up a few times. The chain recombines TRBV24-1 with TRBJ2-1; 8 nucleotides agree with TRBD1. The V and J ends lost 7 bases and 6 bases, in that order; junction bases with no gene match: 10. Looked up from germline, CDR1 is KGHDR and CDR2 is SFDVKD. CDR3 size: 15 residues. CDR3 amino acids: CATSRTGSGGNEQFF. In DNA, the CDR3 is TGTGCCACCAGCCGGACAGGGAGTGGGGGCAATGAGCAGTTCTTC.

This clone was observed a handful of times. The rearrangement joins TRBV6-4 to TRBJ2-1; the D gene is possibly TRBD2 (6 bases). Trimming stripped 6 bases from V and 2 bases from J, with 11 bases between. Germline V gene data show CDR1 as MRHNA and CDR2 as SNTAGT. The CDR3 length is 14 residues. In DNA form, the CDR3 reads TGTGCCAGCAGGGGGACGGGGGCCTACAATGAGCAGTTCTTC. This codes for CASRGTGAYNEQFF.

The genes are TRBV18 and TRBJ2-7, with D possibly TRBD1 on 6 matching bases. Trimming took off 5 bases at V and 3 bases at J, with 20 bases between the two ends. Germline-derived CDR1 and CDR2 are KGHSH and LQKENI. CDR3 length: 16 amino acids. The CDR3 DNA is TGTGCCAGCTCATCTACGGCAGGGGCCCTATTCTACGAGCAGTACTTC. This translates into CASSSTAGALFYEQYF. The variable domain in full, with the rest retrieved from reference TRBV18 and TRBJ2-7, is NAGVMQNPRHLVRRRGQEARLRCSPMKGHSHVYWYRQLPEEGLKFMVYLQKENIIDESGMPKERFSAEFPKEGPSILRIQQVVRGDSAAYFCASSSTAGALFYEQYFGPGTRLTVT.

DNA of the CDR3: TGTGCCAGCAGCACCACAGGGTCGACTAATGAAAAACTGTTTTTT. It is translated as CASSTTGSTNEKLFF. The rearrangement links TRBV21-1 to TRBJ1-4; no DNA check was done on the table's D call, TRBD1. TRBV21-1 is a recognized pseudogene. CDR3 length: 15 amino acids.

The chain carries TRBV6-5 and TRBJ1-4, with D unresolved. Per the germline V gene, CDR1 is MNHEY and CDR2 is SVGAGI. The V end lost 6 bases, the J end lost 8 bases, and 16 bases lay between the germline ends. This CDR3 is built from 14 residues. CDR3 sequence: CASRYMEEEEKLFF. Here the CDR3 DNA reads TGTGCCAGCAGATACATGGAGGAGGAGGAAAAACTGTTTTTT.

V is TRBV6-6 and J is TRBJ2-7; 7 nucleotides line up with TRBD1. Germline V CDR1 and CDR2: MNHNY, SVGAGI (reference sequence). CDR3 size: 16 residues. V dropped 5 bases and J dropped 2; count of bases not matched to a gene: 12. The CDR3, as DNA: TGTGCCAGCAGTCGGACAGGATCTGGTAGCCCCTACGAGCAGTACTTC. Its translation: CASSRTGSGSPYEQYF.

This chain links TRBV7-2 with TRBJ2-7; 9 bases line up with TRBD2. Germline V gene data show CDR1 as SGHTA and CDR2 as FQGNSA. This CDR3 is built from 19 residues. The trim removed 1 base at V and 2 bases at J, leaving 15 bases unmatched. DNA of the CDR3: TGTGCCAGCAGCTTAGTATTGTTGAGGCGGGAGGGATTTACCTACGAGCAGTACTTC. Its protein product is CASSLVLLRREGFTYEQYF.

This chain uses TRBV29-1 with TRBJ1-4; D is unclear. Trimming pared 3 bases from V and 11 bases from J, leaving 10 bases between. The CDR3 length is 11 residues. The V gene's germline CDR1 is SQVTM and CDR2 ANQGSEA. CDR3 protein: CSVDDGSKLFF. The CDR3 nucleotides are TGCAGCGTTGACGACGGGAGTAAACTGTTTTTT.

The rearrangement uses TRBV2 and TRBJ2-7, with 9 bases fitting TRBD2. Germline V CDR1 and CDR2: SNHLY, FYNNEI. V was pared by 6 bases and J by 6 bases, with 12 bases of the junction left unmatched. This CDR3 comprises 15 residues. Here the CDR3 DNA reads TGTGCCAGCAGACCGGGACTAGCCAAGGGGGTCGAGCAGTACTTC. It translates to CASRPGLAKGVEQYF.

This chain joins TRBV6-5 and TRBJ2-2; a possible D gene is TRBD2 (5 bases). Between the trimmed V and J ends, which lost 7 bases and 6 bases, there was a span of 18 bases. This CDR3 region has 15 residues. Germline loops: CDR1 MNHEY, CDR2 SVGAGI. CDR3 sequence: CASKEWHPGAGELFF. In nucleotides, the CDR3 is TGTGCCAGCAAAGAGTGGCACCCCGGGGCCGGGGAGCTGTTTTTT.

This chain uses TRBV10-3 with TRBJ1-6; 8 bases match TRBD1. Per the germline V gene, CDR1 is ENHRY and CDR2 is SYGVKD. This CDR3 has 13 amino acids. J was trimmed by 6 bases and V by 10 bases; bases with no gene match: 5. CDR3 coding DNA: TGTGCCACGGGGACAGGACTTAATTCACCCCTCCACTTT. This translates into CATGTGLNSPLHF.

V gene TRBV27 combines with J gene TRBJ2-7, with 8 nucleotides matching TRBD1. The length of the CDR3 is 14 residues. The trim removed 5 bases at V and 5 bases at J, leaving 8 bases unmatched. Germline V gives CDR1 MNHEY, CDR2 SMNVEV (reference sequence). CDR3 DNA: TGTGCCAGCAGTAGACGCCAGGGGGCCCACGAGCAGTACTTC. Protein product: CASSRRQGAHEQYF.

The genes are TRBV7-9 and TRBJ1-1; D is unresolved. The V end lost 6 bases, the J end lost 10 bases, and 9 bases lay between the germline ends. Per germline, CDR1 SEHNR and CDR2 FQNEAQ (reference sequence). This CDR3 is built from 10 residues. The CDR3 sequence is CASRRNSAFF. For the CDR3, the DNA is TGTGCCAGCAGAAGAAACTCAGCTTTCTTT.

This clone was picked up a small number of times. V is TRBV20-1 and J is TRBJ2-1, with TRBD1 as a possible D gene (5 bases). V dropped 3 bases and J dropped 0 bases, with 15 bases sitting between them. Germline CDR1 DFQATT, CDR2 SNEGSKA (reference sequence). This CDR3 is 16 amino acids long. This CDR3 reads CSASRSGFSSYNEQFF. CDR3 sequence (DNA): TGCAGTGCTAGTAGGTCAGGGTTTAGCTCCTACAATGAGCAGTTCTTC.

CDR3 region: CASSLARDRGSRTDTQYF. CDR3 DNA sequence: TGTGCCAGCAGCTTAGCCCGGGACAGGGGATCCCGCACAGATACGCAGTATTTT. The chain employs TRBV7-9 and TRBJ2-3; 10 bases match TRBD1. The length of the CDR3 is 18 residues. Germline assignment: CDR1 SEHNR and CDR2 FQNEAQ (reference sequence). After removal of 0 bases from V and 1 base from J, the junction contained 7 bases not matched to a gene. Filled out from reference TRBV7-9 and TRBJ2-3, the complete variable domain reads DTGVSQNPRHKITKRGQNVTFRCDPISEHNRLYWYRQTLGQGPEFLTYFQNEAQLEKSRLLSDRFSAERPKGSFSTLEIQRTEQGDSAMYLCASSLARDRGSRTDTQYFGPGTRLTVL.

The chain is built from TRBV5-5 and TRBJ1-5; 7 bases are shared with TRBD1. The germline CDR1 and CDR2 sequences are SGHKS and YYEKEE (reference sequence). The junction had 6 bases not matched to a gene; V was cut back by 4 bases and J by 8 bases. The CDR3 runs to 13 residues. CDR3 nucleotide sequence: TGTGCCAGCAGCCTACTAACAGGGGAGCCCCAGCATTTT. Translating gives CASSLLTGEPQHF.

This rearrangement joins TRBV28 to TRBJ2-7; a possible D gene is TRBD2 (6 bases). Trimming took off 3 bases at V and 3 bases at J, with 9 bases between the two ends. The CDR3 loop spans 13 amino acids. Germline V CDR1 and CDR2: MDHEN, SYDVKM. The CDR3 spells CASSLPGGYEQYF. In nucleotides, the CDR3 is TGTGCCAGCAGTTTGCCCGGGGGCTACGAGCAGTACTTC.

This clone has more than one count but fewer than ten. The rearrangement links TRBV7-3 to TRBJ1-4; 9 bases line up with TRBD1. Germline V gene lookup returns CDR1 SGHTA and CDR2 FQGTGA. This CDR3 contains 14 residues. Germline trimming cut 4 bases from V and 5 bases from J; bases unmatched to any gene: 2. Here the CDR3 DNA reads TGTGCCAGCAGCTCCGGGACAGGGAATGAAAAACTGTTTTTT. Its translation is CASSSGTGNEKLFF.

This chain connects TRBV11-2 to TRBJ2-5; 7 bases fit TRBD2. Germline assignment: CDR1 SGHAT and CDR2 FQNNGV. This CDR3 spans 15 amino acids. With 5 bases clipped from V and 1 base from J, the junction kept 7 bases outside the gene matches. CDR3: CASSAWSSGQETQYF. Written as DNA, the CDR3 is TGTGCCAGCAGCGCCTGGTCTAGCGGCCAAGAGACCCAGTACTTC.

The chain joins TRBV19 to TRBJ2-2; 7 bases align to TRBD2. This CDR3 contains 13 residues. Trimming took 10 bases from V and 7 from J; bases not matched to a gene: 9. Germline loops: CDR1 LNHDA, CDR2 SQIVND (reference sequence). The CDR3 loop reads CAIEGGLGGELFF. The CDR3 bases are TGTGCCATCGAGGGAGGGTTAGGCGGGGAGCTGTTTTTT.